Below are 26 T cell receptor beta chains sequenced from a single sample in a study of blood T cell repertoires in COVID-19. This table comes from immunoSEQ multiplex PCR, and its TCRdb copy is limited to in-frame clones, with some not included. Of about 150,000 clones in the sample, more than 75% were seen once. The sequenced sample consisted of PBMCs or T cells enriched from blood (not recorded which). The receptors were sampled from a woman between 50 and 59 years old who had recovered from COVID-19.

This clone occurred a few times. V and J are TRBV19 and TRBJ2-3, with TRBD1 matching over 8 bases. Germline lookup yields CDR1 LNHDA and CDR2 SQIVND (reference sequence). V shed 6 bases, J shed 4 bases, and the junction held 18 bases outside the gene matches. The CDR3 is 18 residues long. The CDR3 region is CASRVPSWDRLVPDTQYF. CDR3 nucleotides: TGTGCCAGTAGAGTTCCGAGCTGGGACAGGCTAGTGCCAGATACGCAGTATTTT.

The DNA for the CDR3 is TGTGCCAGCAGCTCGCCGGGCACTGAAGCTTTCTTT. It is translated as CASSSPGTEAFF. The V and J genes are TRBV7-9 and TRBJ1-1; D gene uncertain. The CDR3 runs to 12 residues. Trimming took 4 bases from V and 4 from J, leaving 7 bases between them. Germline V lookup: CDR1 SEHNR, CDR2 FQNEAQ (reference sequence).

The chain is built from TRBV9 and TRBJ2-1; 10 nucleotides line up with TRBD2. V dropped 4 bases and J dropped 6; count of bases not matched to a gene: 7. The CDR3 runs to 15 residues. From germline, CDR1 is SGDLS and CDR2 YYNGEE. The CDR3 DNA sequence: TGTGCCAGCAGCCAGTGGAGCGGGGGGGGCAATGAGCAGTTCTTC. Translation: CASSQWSGGGNEQFF.

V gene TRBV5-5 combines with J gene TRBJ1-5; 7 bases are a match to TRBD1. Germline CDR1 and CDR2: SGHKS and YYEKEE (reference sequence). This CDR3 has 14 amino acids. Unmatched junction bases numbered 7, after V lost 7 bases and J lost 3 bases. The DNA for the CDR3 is TGTGCCAGCGAGGCAGGGGGATTCAATCAGCCCCAGCATTTT. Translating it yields CASEAGGFNQPQHF.

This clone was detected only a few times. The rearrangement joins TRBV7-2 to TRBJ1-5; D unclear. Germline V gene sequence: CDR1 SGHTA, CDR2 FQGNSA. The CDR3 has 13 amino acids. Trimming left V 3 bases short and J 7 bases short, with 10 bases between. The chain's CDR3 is CASSFELRQPQHF. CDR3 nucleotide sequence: TGTGCCAGCAGCTTCGAGCTGCGGCAGCCCCAGCATTTT.

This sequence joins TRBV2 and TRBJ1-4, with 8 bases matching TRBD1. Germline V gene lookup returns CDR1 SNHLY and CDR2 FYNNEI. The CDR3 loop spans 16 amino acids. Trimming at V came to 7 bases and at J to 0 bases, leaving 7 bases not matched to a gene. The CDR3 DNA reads TGTGCCAGCAATAGACAGGGGCATGCAACTAATGAAAAACTGTTTTTT. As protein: CASNRQGHATNEKLFF.

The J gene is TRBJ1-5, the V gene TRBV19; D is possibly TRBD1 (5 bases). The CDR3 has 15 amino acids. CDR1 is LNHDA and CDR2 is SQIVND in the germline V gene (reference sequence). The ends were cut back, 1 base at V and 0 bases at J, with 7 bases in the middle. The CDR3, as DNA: TGTGCCAGTAGTATAGCAGGGTATAGCAATCAGCCCCAGCATTTT. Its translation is CASSIAGYSNQPQHF.

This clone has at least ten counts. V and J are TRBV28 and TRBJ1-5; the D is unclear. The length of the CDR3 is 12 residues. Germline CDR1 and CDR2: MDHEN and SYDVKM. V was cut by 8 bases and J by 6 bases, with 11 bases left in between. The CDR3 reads CASHYFGQPQHF. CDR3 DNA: TGTGCCAGCCACTATTTCGGTCAGCCCCAGCATTTT. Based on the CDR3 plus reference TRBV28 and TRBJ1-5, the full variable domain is DVKVTQSSRYLVKRTGEKVFLECVQDMDHENMFWYRQDPGLGLRLIYFSYDVKMKEKGDIPEGYSVSREKKERFSLILESASTNQTSMYLCASHYFGQPQHFGDGTRLSIL.

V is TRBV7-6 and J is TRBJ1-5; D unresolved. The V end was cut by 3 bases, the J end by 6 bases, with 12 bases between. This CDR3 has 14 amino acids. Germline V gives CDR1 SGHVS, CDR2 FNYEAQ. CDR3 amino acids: CASSLSYGSQPQHF. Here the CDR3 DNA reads TGTGCCAGCAGCTTGTCCTATGGGAGTCAGCCCCAGCATTTT.

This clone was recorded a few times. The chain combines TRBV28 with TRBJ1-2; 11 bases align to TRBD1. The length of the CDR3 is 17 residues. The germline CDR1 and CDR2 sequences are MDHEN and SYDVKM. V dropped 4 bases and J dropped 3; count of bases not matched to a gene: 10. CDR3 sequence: CASSSSGTGGVYYGYTF. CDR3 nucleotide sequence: TGTGCCAGCAGTTCATCCGGGACAGGGGGAGTATACTATGGCTACACCTTC.

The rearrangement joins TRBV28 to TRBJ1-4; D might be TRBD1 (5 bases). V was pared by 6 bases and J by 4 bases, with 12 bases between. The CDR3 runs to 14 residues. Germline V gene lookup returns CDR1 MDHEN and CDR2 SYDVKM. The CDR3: CASRQDRINEKLFF. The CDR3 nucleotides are TGTGCCAGCAGACAAGACAGAATTAATGAAAAACTGTTTTTT.

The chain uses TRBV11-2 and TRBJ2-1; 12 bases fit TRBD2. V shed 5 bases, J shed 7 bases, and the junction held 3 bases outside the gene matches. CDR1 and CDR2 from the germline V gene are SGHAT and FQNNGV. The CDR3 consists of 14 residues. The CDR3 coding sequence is TGTGCCAGCAGCCGGACTAGCGGGGATAATGAGCAGTTCTTC. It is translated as CASSRTSGDNEQFF.

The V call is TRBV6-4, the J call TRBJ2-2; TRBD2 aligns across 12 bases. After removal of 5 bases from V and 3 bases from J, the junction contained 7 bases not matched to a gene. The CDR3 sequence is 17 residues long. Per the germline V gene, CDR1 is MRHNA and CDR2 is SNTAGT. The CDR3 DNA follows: TGTGCCAGCAGTCCTTCGACTAGCGGGGGAGACACCGGGGAGCTGTTTTTT. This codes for CASSPSTSGGDTGELFF.

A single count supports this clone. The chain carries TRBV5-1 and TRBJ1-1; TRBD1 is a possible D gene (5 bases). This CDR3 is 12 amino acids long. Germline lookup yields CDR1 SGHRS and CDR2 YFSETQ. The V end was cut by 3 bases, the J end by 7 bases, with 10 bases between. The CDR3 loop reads CASSWRGVEAFF. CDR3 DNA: TGCGCCAGCAGCTGGCGGGGGGTTGAAGCTTTCTTT.

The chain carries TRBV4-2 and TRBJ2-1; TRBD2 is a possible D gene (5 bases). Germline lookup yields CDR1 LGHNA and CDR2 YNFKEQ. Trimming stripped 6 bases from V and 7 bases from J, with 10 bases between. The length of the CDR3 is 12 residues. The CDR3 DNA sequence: TGTGCCAGCAGTAGACTAATGAATGAGCAGTTCTTC. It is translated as CASSRLMNEQFF.

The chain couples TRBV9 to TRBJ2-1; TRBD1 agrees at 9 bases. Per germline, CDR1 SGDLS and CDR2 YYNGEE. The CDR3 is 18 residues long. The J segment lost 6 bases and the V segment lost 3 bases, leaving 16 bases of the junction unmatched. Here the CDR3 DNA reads TGTGCCAGCAGCGATACCATCCTCCGGGACAGGGTTTTCAATGAGCAGTTCTTC. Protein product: CASSDTILRDRVFNEQFF.

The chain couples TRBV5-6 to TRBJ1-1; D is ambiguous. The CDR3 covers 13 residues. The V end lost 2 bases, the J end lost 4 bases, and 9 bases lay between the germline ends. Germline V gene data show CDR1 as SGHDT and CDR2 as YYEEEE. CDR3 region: CASSFFAGTEAFF. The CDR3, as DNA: TGTGCCAGCAGCTTCTTCGCGGGCACTGAAGCTTTCTTT.

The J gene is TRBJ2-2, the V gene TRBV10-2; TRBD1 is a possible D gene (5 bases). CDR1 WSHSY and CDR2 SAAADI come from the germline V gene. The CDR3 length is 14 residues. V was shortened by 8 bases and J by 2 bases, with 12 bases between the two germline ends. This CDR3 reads CASAGWGNTGELFF. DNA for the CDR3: TGCGCCAGCGCAGGGTGGGGCAACACCGGGGAGCTGTTTTTT.

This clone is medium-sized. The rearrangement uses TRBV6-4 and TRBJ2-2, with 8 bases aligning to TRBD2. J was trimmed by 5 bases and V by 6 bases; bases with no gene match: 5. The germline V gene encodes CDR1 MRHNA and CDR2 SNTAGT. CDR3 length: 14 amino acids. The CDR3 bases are TGTGCCAGCAGACGGGGGGGCGAAACCGGGGAGCTGTTTTTT. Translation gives CASRRGGETGELFF.

This CDR3 reads CASSPVRGTEAFF. CDR3 in DNA: TGTGCCAGCAGTCCGGTCAGGGGAACTGAAGCTTTCTTT. V is TRBV28 and J is TRBJ1-1; tentative D call: TRBD1 (6 bases). Per the germline V gene, CDR1 is MDHEN and CDR2 is SYDVKM. Trimming took off 5 bases at V and 5 bases at J, with 12 bases between the two ends. The CDR3 runs to 13 residues.

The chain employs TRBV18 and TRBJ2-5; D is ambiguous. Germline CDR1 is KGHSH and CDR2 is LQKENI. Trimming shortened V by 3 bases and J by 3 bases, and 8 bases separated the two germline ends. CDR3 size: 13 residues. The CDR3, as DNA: TGTGCCAGCTCACCCCCGGTGGAAGAGACCCAGTACTTC. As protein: CASSPPVEETQYF.

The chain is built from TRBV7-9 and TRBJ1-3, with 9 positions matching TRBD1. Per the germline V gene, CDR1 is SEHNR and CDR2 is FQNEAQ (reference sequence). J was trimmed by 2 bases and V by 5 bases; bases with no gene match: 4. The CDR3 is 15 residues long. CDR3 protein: CASSIGQGTGNTIYF. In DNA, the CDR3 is TGTGCCAGCAGCATCGGACAGGGGACTGGAAACACCATATATTTT.

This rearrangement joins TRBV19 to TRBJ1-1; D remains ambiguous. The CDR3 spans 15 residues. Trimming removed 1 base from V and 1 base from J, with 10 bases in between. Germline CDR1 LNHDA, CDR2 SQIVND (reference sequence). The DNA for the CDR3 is TGTGCCAGTAGTATAGGAAGAGCCGGGAACACTGAAGCTTTCTTT. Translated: CASSIGRAGNTEAFF.

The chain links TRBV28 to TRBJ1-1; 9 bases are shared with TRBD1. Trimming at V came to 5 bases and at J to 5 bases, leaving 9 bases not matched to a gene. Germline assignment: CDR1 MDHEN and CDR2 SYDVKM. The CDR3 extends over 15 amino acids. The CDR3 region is CASSRYTGGRTEAFF. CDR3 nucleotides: TGTGCCAGCAGTCGTTACACAGGGGGCAGGACTGAAGCTTTCTTT. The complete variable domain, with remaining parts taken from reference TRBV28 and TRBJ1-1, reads DVKVTQSSRYLVKRTGEKVFLECVQDMDHENMFWYRQDPGLGLRLIYFSYDVKMKEKGDIPEGYSVSREKKERFSLILESASTNQTSMYLCASSRYTGGRTEAFFGQGTRLTVV.

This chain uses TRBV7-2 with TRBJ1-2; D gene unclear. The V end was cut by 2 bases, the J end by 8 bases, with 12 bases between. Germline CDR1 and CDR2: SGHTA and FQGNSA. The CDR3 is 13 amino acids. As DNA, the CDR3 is TGTGCCAGCAGCTTACTACCAGACAAAGGCTACACCTTC. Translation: CASSLLPDKGYTF.

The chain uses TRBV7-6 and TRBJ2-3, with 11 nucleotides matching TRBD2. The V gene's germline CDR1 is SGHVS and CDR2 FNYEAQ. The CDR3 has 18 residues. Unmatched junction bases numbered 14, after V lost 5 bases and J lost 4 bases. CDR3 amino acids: CASSPLSPSGGSSDTQYF. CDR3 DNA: TGTGCCAGCAGCCCCCTGTCCCCTAGCGGGGGGAGTTCAGATACGCAGTATTTT.